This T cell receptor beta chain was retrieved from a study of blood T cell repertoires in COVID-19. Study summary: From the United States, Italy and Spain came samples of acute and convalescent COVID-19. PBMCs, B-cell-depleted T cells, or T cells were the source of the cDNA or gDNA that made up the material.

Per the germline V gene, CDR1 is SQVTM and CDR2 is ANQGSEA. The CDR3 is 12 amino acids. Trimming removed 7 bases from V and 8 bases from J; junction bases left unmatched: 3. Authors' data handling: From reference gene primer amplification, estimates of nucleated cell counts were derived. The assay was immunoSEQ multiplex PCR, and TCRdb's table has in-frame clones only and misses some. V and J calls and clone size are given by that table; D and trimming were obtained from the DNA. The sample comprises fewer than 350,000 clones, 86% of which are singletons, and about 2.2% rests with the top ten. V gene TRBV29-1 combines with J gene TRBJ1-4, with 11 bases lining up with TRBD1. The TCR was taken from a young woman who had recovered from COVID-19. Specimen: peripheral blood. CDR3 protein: CSARDRGEKLFF. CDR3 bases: TGCAGCGCTAGGGACAGGGGGGAAAAACTGTTTTTT.